The rows below give T cell receptor beta chains drawn from one sample of a study of PD-1 blockade in classical Hodgkin lymphoma. Sequencing used immunoSEQ multiplex PCR; TCRdb keeps in-frame clones, though not all of them. In the table there are 45,000 to 55,000 clones, 81% of which are singletons. The sequencing used peripheral blood mononuclear cells (PBMCs), collected at baseline. These receptor sequences come from a human donor with classical Hodgkin lymphoma. CDR3s leave out the opening cysteine and the closing phenylalanine or tryptophan.

v_call: TRBV27; cdr3_aa: ASSVRSYTGELF
v_call: TRBV19; cdr3_aa: ASSWKHGAYEQY
v_call: TRBV13; cdr3_aa: ASSGGSLNTDTQY
v_call: TRBV7-9; cdr3_aa: ASSFPGLGGAAEAF
v_call: TRBV6-5; cdr3_aa: ASSYDRGIYEQY
v_call: TRBV5-8; cdr3_aa: ASSPGHLGPP
v_call: TRBV4-3; cdr3_aa: ASSQISGDSGANVLT
v_call: TRBV19; cdr3_aa: ASSGLAGDEQF
v_call: TRBV7-3; cdr3_aa: ASSLESWGTSGYQETQY
v_call: TRBV2; cdr3_aa: ASRGLAAQETQY
v_call: TRBV4-3; cdr3_aa: ASSRDSDSNNEQF
v_call: TRBV29-1; cdr3_aa: SVGGEDVGGDEQY
v_call: TRBV10-3; cdr3_aa: AISDPGLAGGSSYNEQF
v_call: TRBV6-1; cdr3_aa: ASSENAGGGQETQY
v_call: TRBV10-3; cdr3_aa: AISSDVSGTGELF
v_call: TRBV13; cdr3_aa: ASSFRHRLTPHTDTQY
v_call: TRBV27; cdr3_aa: ASSFSRVAGGQETQY
v_call: TRBV4-1; cdr3_aa: ASSLGTATYNEQF
v_call: TRBV9; cdr3_aa: ASSVGAGLPSTKANYGYT
v_call: TRBV6-5; cdr3_aa: ASSRDRNTEAF
v_call: TRBV6-5; cdr3_aa: ASQDRASNQPQH
v_call: TRBV6-5; cdr3_aa: ASSRDGSPLH
v_call: TRBV2; cdr3_aa: ASKYFEEAGGYT
v_call: TRBV7-3; cdr3_aa: ASSLDSQYTGELF
v_call: TRBV29-1; cdr3_aa: SAIEGTYEQY
v_call: TRBV7-3; cdr3_aa: ASSKGKGGWNTEAF
v_call: TRBV7-9; cdr3_aa: ASSLSGTGFYEQY
v_call: TRBV7-9; cdr3_aa: ASSFSPQGFGTEAF
v_call: TRBV9; cdr3_aa: ASSVGTPGTDTQY
v_call: TRBV15; cdr3_aa: ATSRDWGTDTQY
v_call: TRBV4-1; cdr3_aa: ASSQDRAEGGNQPQH
v_call: TRBV5-1; cdr3_aa: ASSLNSQQLEQY
v_call: TRBV7-2; cdr3_aa: ASGLTRDMGYT
v_call: TRBV6-6; cdr3_aa: ASRPQGVSTDTQY
v_call: TRBV6-5; cdr3_aa: ASRFGGRGSVYGYT
v_call: TRBV13; cdr3_aa: ASSSGANEQF
v_call: TRBV12-5; cdr3_aa: ASGHLTLYNEQF
v_call: TRBV2; cdr3_aa: ASEQGADEQY
v_call: TRBV7-9; cdr3_aa: ASSQGLAGGDLRVDTQY
v_call: TRBV7-9; cdr3_aa: ASSSWTSGRDLDEQF
v_call: TRBV12-5; cdr3_aa: ASGRDEYAGELF
v_call: TRBV19; cdr3_aa: ASSIVRAAAGELF
v_call: TRBV20-1; cdr3_aa: SARPAGQF
v_call: TRBV10-3; cdr3_aa: AISEWVVGQPQH
v_call: TRBV9; cdr3_aa: ASSARRGLAGEYNEQF
v_call: TRBV19; cdr3_aa: ASSIGTPNYGYT
v_call: TRBV5-1; cdr3_aa: ASSLYERNTIY
v_call: TRBV29-1; cdr3_aa: SVFTPKTTWYGYT
v_call: TRBV6-6; cdr3_aa: ASSYNRLASTDTQY
v_call: TRBV10-2; cdr3_aa: ATRATGGNEQY
v_call: TRBV6-4; cdr3_aa: ASSEANEKLF
v_call: TRBV2; cdr3_aa: ASSTSGTEYGYT
v_call: TRBV14; cdr3_aa: ASSVLDRARDGYT
v_call: TRBV7-2; cdr3_aa: ASSLLTSEAF
v_call: TRBV18; cdr3_aa: ASSPAGSGEAF
v_call: TRBV7-2; cdr3_aa: ASSPSTYEQY
v_call: TRBV11-3; cdr3_aa: ASSLTWTGEETQY
v_call: TRBV19; cdr3_aa: ASSIALSTGSQY
v_call: TRBV6-6; cdr3_aa: ASSYATGVPNQPQH
v_call: TRBV7-2; cdr3_aa: ASSLVREVNEQY